Listed below are T cell receptor beta chains from one sample, sequenced in a study of OX40 agonist ivuxolimab in advanced cancers. Clones were sequenced by immunoSEQ multiplex PCR, and TCRdb holds only the in-frame ones, with some missing. The sample records some 46,000 clones, approximately 88% being singletons. The source was CD4+ or CD8+ T cells sorted from blood, collected in a trial of the OX40 agonist ivuxolimab. Receptor source: an adult with an advanced solid tumor such as melanoma, head and neck, liver or kidney cancer. The CDR3 runs from the conserved cysteine through the conserved F or W.

CDR3 protein,CDR3 length,V gene
CASSLPDWASTDTQYF,16,TRBV7-9
CASSIGGSNTGELFF,15,TRBV19
CASSLNKASGRAKEQYF,17,TRBV11-3
CASWGSYEQYF,11,TRBV28
CATSRGYRGTNTEAFF,16,TRBV15
CASSQEEGGSGANVLTF,17,TRBV4-3
CASSITHPGREQFF,14,TRBV11-3
CASSGTWEIGDTQYF,15,TRBV9
CASSLGPRTEAFF,13,TRBV6-1
CASGDSYEQYF,11,TRBV14
CASSAPGGAEAFF,13,TRBV9
CASSVEGRGAFF,12,TRBV9
CASSFGLARYEQYF,14,TRBV6-5
CASSQDSYEQYF,12,TRBV4-3
CASSDTGQFQEAFF,14,TRBV9
CASSQEIGGTSGYTF,15,TRBV14
CASSLAGIAEYNEQFF,16,TRBV5-1
CASSPTSGGGDTQYF,15,TRBV7-3
CASSQDVWAASNTGELFF,18,TRBV4-3
CASSEGTVIYGYTF,14,TRBV10-2
CASSFGRNTEAFF,13,TRBV4-1
CASSHPAGRTEAFF,14,TRBV18
CASSLEDGTDTQYF,14,TRBV5-1
CASSARGWQGNTIYF,15,TRBV6-7
CAAQTGDRNEQFF,13,TRBV6-5
CASSEAGLWDEQYF,14,TRBV6-1
CASSSGTGGFQPQHF,15,TRBV7-9
CASSFSAIGGELFF,14,TRBV11-3
CASMLRAYGYTF,12,TRBV2
CASSLYGSGRYEQYF,15,TRBV7-6
CASSSLGLAGGYEQYF,16,TRBV27
CASSLVGSGGNEQFF,15,TRBV27
CASSVEKEIRGQFF,14,TRBV9
CSVIDHFQGAGQPQHF,16,TRBV29-1
CASSKARIRRNQPQHF,16,TRBV21-1
CASSQDTGPPTSYEQYF,17,TRBV4-3
CASSFISGYLFYEQYF,16,TRBV6-5
CASSESGLVGNEQFF,15,TRBV25-1
CASSFVGPQETQYF,14,TRBV7-2
CASSLTHGQNNEQFF,15,TRBV27